Presented here are 28 T cell receptor beta chains from one specimen sequenced in a study of OX40 agonist ivuxolimab in advanced cancers. The data were produced by immunoSEQ multiplex PCR, yet TCRdb's version contains in-frame clones alone and is incomplete. The data show approximately 99,000 clones, 95% to 96% seen once. The sample here was CD4+ or CD8+ T cells sorted from blood, taken in a trial of the OX40 agonist ivuxolimab. The origin of the receptors is an adult with an advanced solid tumor such as melanoma, head and neck, liver or kidney cancer.

The chain links TRBV12-1 to TRBJ1-1; the table's D gene call, TRBD1, was not cross checked with the DNA. TRBV12-1 is termed a pseudogene. The CDR3 runs to 18 residues. The CDR3 nucleotides read TGTGCCCGCGGCGGGGCGACAGGGAATAAACTGAGAAACACTGAAGCTTTCTTT. Translation gives CARGGATGNKLRNTEAFF.

The V call is TRBV4-3, the J call TRBJ2-7; D unclear. Germline V lookup: CDR1 LGHNA, CDR2 YSLEER. The V end lost 0 bases, the J end lost 5 bases, and 11 bases lay between the germline ends. This CDR3 has 14 residues. Here the CDR3 reads CASSQDPLLNEQYF. The CDR3 nucleotides are TGCGCCAGCAGCCAAGACCCCCTCCTAAACGAGCAGTACTTC.

CDR3 nucleotides: TGTGCCAGCAAGGACGACATGAACACTGAAGCTTTCTTT. The encoded protein is CASKDDMNTEAFF. V is TRBV5-4 and J is TRBJ1-1, with D unclear. V lost 6 bases and J lost 0, with 9 bases in between. Germline values: CDR1 SGHNT, CDR2 YYREEE (reference sequence). The CDR3 has 13 residues.

This clone appeared once. This chain links TRBV6-5 with TRBJ1-6; D perhaps matches TRBD1 (6 bases). Trimming took 4 bases from V and 0 from J, leaving 10 bases between them. The CDR3 has 16 residues. The germline V gene encodes CDR1 MNHEY and CDR2 SVGAGI. The CDR3 is CASSSTGSSYNSPLHF. CDR3 in DNA: TGTGCCAGCAGTTCTACAGGGAGCTCCTATAATTCACCCCTCCACTTT.

This clone was seen once. The chain recombines TRBV5-6 with TRBJ1-5; D not resolved. CDR3 length: 17 residues. Trimming took 0 bases from V and 5 from J, leaving 18 bases between them. Germline CDR1 reads SGHDT; CDR2 reads YYEEEE. The CDR3 region is CASSLGAEGPRDQPQHF. In DNA, the CDR3 is TGTGCCAGCAGCTTGGGGGCAGAAGGCCCGAGGGATCAGCCCCAGCATTTT.

The chain uses TRBV28 and TRBJ1-6; the D is unclear. Germline CDR1 is MDHEN and CDR2 is SYDVKM. The CDR3 contains 16 residues. Trimming stripped 1 base from V and 5 bases from J, with 12 bases between. CDR3 nucleotide sequence: TGTGCCAGCAGTTTATTCCGGATTTCGAATAATTCACCCCTCCACTTT. Residues: CASSLFRISNNSPLHF.

The genes are TRBV28 and TRBJ1-4; unclear D gene. The germline V gene encodes CDR1 MDHEN and CDR2 SYDVKM. This CDR3 spans 14 amino acids. Deletions cut 3 bases from V and 8 bases from J, with 13 bases between. The CDR3: CASSFRIITEKLFF. The DNA for the CDR3 is TGTGCCAGCAGTTTCAGGATCATAACGGAAAAACTGTTTTTT. The full variable domain, its missing parts supplied by reference TRBV28 and TRBJ1-4, is DVKVTQSSRYLVKRTGEKVFLECVQDMDHENMFWYRQDPGLGLRLIYFSYDVKMKEKGDIPEGYSVSREKKERFSLILESASTNQTSMYLCASSFRIITEKLFFGSGTQLSVL.

By sample share, this clone is medium-sized (0.01 to 0.1%). The chain combines TRBV7-9 with TRBJ2-7; D gene ambiguous. This CDR3 is 13 amino acids long. The germline CDR1 and CDR2 sequences are SEHNR and FQNEAQ (reference sequence). V was trimmed by 5 bases and J by 3 bases, leaving 11 bases between them. In DNA, the CDR3 is TGTGCCAGCAGCCCCGAACCGGGCTACGAGCAGTACTTC. Protein sequence: CASSPEPGYEQYF. Full variable domain (rest looked up from reference TRBV7-9 and TRBJ2-7): DTGVSQNPRHKITKRGQNVTFRCDPISEHNRLYWYRQTLGQGPEFLTYFQNEAQLEKSRLLSDRFSAERPKGSFSTLEIQRTEQGDSAMYLCASSPEPGYEQYFGPGTRLTVT.

The chain combines TRBV15 with TRBJ2-7; D remains unclear. The germline V gene has CDR1 LNHNV and CDR2 YYDKDF (reference sequence). CDR3 length: 14 residues. Trimming left V 3 bases short and J 5 bases short, with 14 bases between. The CDR3 spells CATSSSHPQNEQYF. Written as DNA, the CDR3 is TGTGCCACCAGCAGTTCACATCCACAAAACGAGCAGTACTTC.

The chain uses TRBV4-1 and TRBJ1-3; D is possibly TRBD1 (6 bases). The germline gives CDR1 MGHRA, CDR2 YSYEKL. V was pared by 3 bases and J by 4 bases, with 19 bases between. The CDR3 totals 17 residues. The CDR3 coding sequence is TGCGCCAGCAGCCACGTAACCGGCGGGGGGCCCGGAAACACCATATATTTT. This translates into CASSHVTGGGPGNTIYF.

This chain links TRBV7-3 with TRBJ2-2; 7 bases agree with TRBD1. Losses at the gene ends were 4 bases for V and 1 base for J; bases not matched to a gene: 6. CDR3 length: 16 residues. Germline lookup yields CDR1 SGHTA and CDR2 FQGTGA. The CDR3 spells CASSSPGTENTGELFF. The CDR3, as DNA: TGTGCCAGCAGCTCGCCCGGGACAGAGAACACCGGGGAGCTGTTTTTT.

The chain joins TRBV29-1 to TRBJ1-4, with a possible D match to TRBD1 (5 bases). The V gene's germline CDR1 is SQVTM and CDR2 ANQGSEA. V lost 1 base to trimming and J lost 6 bases, with 9 bases between them. CDR3 length: 13 residues. The CDR3 DNA sequence: TGCAGCGTTGAAGTCGCGGGGGATGAAAAACTGTTTTTT. Its translation is CSVEVAGDEKLFF.

V gene TRBV9 combines with J gene TRBJ1-2, with a weak D call TRBD1 (5 bases). This CDR3 is built from 14 residues. From germline, CDR1 is SGDLS and CDR2 YYNGEE. V dropped 0 bases and J dropped 4 bases, with 10 bases sitting between them. The CDR3 DNA reads as TGTGCCAGCAGCGTAGACCGGGACCCCTATGGCTACACCTTC. Translating it yields CASSVDRDPYGYTF.

This rearrangement joins TRBV9 to TRBJ2-1; a possible D gene is TRBD1 (5 bases). The length of the CDR3 is 12 residues. Germline CDR1 is SGDLS and CDR2 is YYNGEE. V was pared by 3 bases and J by 6 bases, with 7 bases between. The CDR3 spells CASSDDSNEQFF. Here the CDR3 DNA reads TGTGCCAGCAGCGACGACAGCAATGAGCAGTTCTTC.

This rearrangement joins TRBV4-3 to TRBJ2-3, with 9 nucleotides matching TRBD1. V trimming: 1 base; J trimming: 0 bases; junction bases outside the gene matches: 2. The CDR3 covers 16 residues. CDR1 is LGHNA, CDR2 YSLEER, per germline. CDR3 DNA: TGCGCCAGCAGCCAAGGGGACAGGGCTAGCACAGATACGCAGTATTTT. Residues: CASSQGDRASTDTQYF.

V is TRBV13 and J is TRBJ2-3; 10 bases match TRBD1. Per the germline V gene, CDR1 is PRHDT and CDR2 is FYEKMQ (reference sequence). The CDR3 contains 12 residues. With 2 bases clipped from V and 13 bases from J, the junction kept 3 bases outside the gene matches. CDR3 sequence (DNA): TGTGCCAGCAGCTTAATCGGGACAGGGGAGTATTTT. Translated: CASSLIGTGEYF.

The chain is built from TRBV15 and TRBJ1-5; D is possibly TRBD1 (5 bases). V was trimmed by 2 bases and J by 4 bases, leaving 12 bases between them. CDR3 length: 15 residues. Germline V lookup: CDR1 LNHNV, CDR2 YYDKDF (reference sequence). As DNA, the CDR3 is TGTGCCACCAGCAGACGGGGCAACCATAATCAGCCCCAGCATTTT. It encodes CATSRRGNHNQPQHF.

The rearrangement uses TRBV5-3 and TRBJ2-7; D gene unclear. TRBV5-3 is noted as an ORF with a role that remains uncertain. CDR3 size: 11 residues. V shed 0 bases and J shed 3 bases, with 1 base lying between them. CDR3 amino acids: CARSLGYEQYF. The CDR3 DNA reads as TGTGCCAGAAGCTTGGGCTACGAGCAGTACTTC.

The chain employs TRBV10-3 and TRBJ2-3; 8 nucleotides match TRBD1. Germline trimming cut 4 bases from V and 6 bases from J; bases unmatched to any gene: 9. Germline V CDR1 and CDR2: ENHRY, SYGVKD. This CDR3 region has 15 residues. The CDR3 nucleotides read TGTGCCATCAGTGTCTCCGGGACAGGCTCGGATACGCAGTATTTT. Protein: CAISVSGTGSDTQYF.

V gene TRBV25-1 combines with J gene TRBJ1-4, with D hard to call. The CDR3 loop spans 12 amino acids. Per the germline V gene, CDR1 is MGHDK and CDR2 is SYGVNS. V was clipped by 3 bases and J by 6 bases, with 5 bases between them. CDR3 DNA sequence: TGTGCCAGCAGTGAGTTTGATGAAAAACTGTTTTTT. Residues: CASSEFDEKLFF.

DNA of the CDR3: TGTGCCAGCAGTTTCTATCAAGGTGCAACTAATGAAAAACTGTTTTTT. Residues: CASSFYQGATNEKLFF. The chain uses TRBV28 and TRBJ1-4; D is ambiguous. This CDR3 spans 16 amino acids. V lost 3 bases, J lost 0 bases, and 11 bases lay in between. Germline CDR1 is MDHEN and CDR2 is SYDVKM.

This rearrangement joins TRBV12-1 to TRBJ2-6. TRBV12-1 is a listed pseudogene. The CDR3 has 16 residues. In DNA form, the CDR3 reads TGTGCCAGCAGCGGCGTGCTTGTAAGTCGGGCCAACGTCCTGACTTTC. This codes for CASSGVLVSRANVLTF.

The gene calls are TRBV28 and TRBJ2-3, with TRBD1 matching over 7 bases. V was clipped by 10 bases and J by 3 bases; unmatched bases: 10. There are 14 residues in the CDR3. Per germline, CDR1 MDHEN and CDR2 SYDVKM. For the CDR3, the DNA is TGTGCCACCCAACGGGACAGAGAGACAGATACGCAGTATTTT. Amino acid sequence: CATQRDRETDTQYF.

The rearrangement joins TRBV15 to TRBJ2-1; D is possibly TRBD1 or TRBD2 (6 bases each). CDR3 length: 17 residues. In germline, CDR1 is LNHNV, CDR2 YYDKDF (reference sequence). V shed 0 bases and J shed 3 bases, with 15 bases lying between them. CDR3: CATSRDLEGGNYNEQFF. The CDR3 DNA reads as TGTGCCACCAGCAGAGATTTGGAGGGGGGCAACTACAATGAGCAGTTCTTC. The full variable domain, completed using reference TRBV15 and TRBJ2-1, is DAMVIQNPRYQVTQFGKPVTLSCSQTLNHNVMYWYQQKSSQAPKLLFHYYDKDFNNEADTPDNFQSRRPNTSFCFLDIRSPGLGDTAMYLCATSRDLEGGNYNEQFFGPGTRLTVL.

The genes are TRBV20-1 and TRBJ2-5; no definite D call. The assigned J gene may be wrong: the sequence end matches TRBJ2-7 better. CDR1 is DFQATT, CDR2 SNEGSKA, per germline (reference sequence). CDR3 size: 11 residues. CDR3: CSAPFAYEQYF. The CDR3 nucleotides are TGCAGTGCCCCCTTCGCCTACGAGCAGTACTTC.

V is TRBV2 and J is TRBJ2-7, with 7 bases aligning to TRBD1. With 5 bases clipped from V and 0 bases from J, the junction kept 7 bases outside the gene matches. Germline lookup yields CDR1 SNHLY and CDR2 FYNNEI. The CDR3 has 15 amino acids. CDR3 region: CASSPTGPDSYEQYF. CDR3 nucleotide sequence: TGTGCCAGCAGTCCGACAGGGCCCGACTCCTACGAGCAGTACTTC.

V and J are TRBV27 and TRBJ2-2, with 8 bases fitting TRBD2. Per the germline V gene, CDR1 is MNHEY and CDR2 is SMNVEV (reference sequence). The V gene end was trimmed by 3 bases and the J gene end by 7 bases; junction bases not matched to a gene: 10. This CDR3 comprises 16 residues. This chain's CDR3 is CASSFTLGLGFGELFF. CDR3 in DNA: TGTGCCAGCAGTTTTACTCTGGGACTAGGATTCGGGGAGCTGTTTTTT.

V and J are TRBV11-2 and TRBJ2-7, with a possible D match to TRBD1 (6 bases). V was shortened by 1 base and J by 1 base, with 8 bases between the two germline ends. The length of the CDR3 is 14 residues. Germline-derived CDR1 and CDR2 are SGHAT and FQNNGV. CDR3 DNA sequence: TGTGCCAGCAGCTTAGGGGACATATCCTACGAGCAGTACTTC. This encodes CASSLGDISYEQYF.